This TCR beta chain was identified during a study of blood T cell repertoires in COVID-19. Turning to the study itself: COVID-19 samples, acute and convalescent, were from the United States, Italy and Spain. Sample material is recorded as cDNA or gDNA derived from T cells, B-cell-depleted T cells, or PBMCs.

Repertoires were generated with immunoSEQ multiplex PCR, while TCRdb's copy carries only in-frame clones and drops some. The top ten hold about 9.1% of the sample, which has some 270,000 clones, roughly 85% seen once. All enrollees were roughly 18 to 89 years old and from 24 US areas. In assigning cohorts, the study relied on participant-reported clinical history. Trimming took 2 bases from V and 7 from J, leaving 12 bases between them. Germline V gives CDR1 SGHVS, CDR2 FQNEAQ. CDR3 length equals 13 residues. This chain uses TRBV7-8 with TRBJ2-7; the D gene is possibly TRBD2 (5 bases). The sequenced sample consisted of PBMCs or T cells enriched from blood (not recorded which). The origin of this receptor is a woman between 50 and 59 years old with acute COVID-19. CDR3 sequence: CASSLRASGEQYF. Written as DNA, the CDR3 is TGTGCCAGCAGCTTAAGAGCGTCGGGGGAGCAGTACTTC.